Sequencing of this TCR beta chain was carried out in a study of breast tumors, draining lymph nodes, adjacent tissues. TCRdb analysed the multiplex PCR reads with MiXCR anew, one entry per CDR3 protein. The sample holds 55,000 to 75,000 distinct CDR3 sequences, around 43% seen once. This clonotype was seen at least ten times. Its antigen is not identified. Broader study findings: Tumor TCR diversity was below lymph nodes but above nontumor tissue.

This clonotype originated in a female donor with breast cancer. Some clones in this sample may be carry-over from other donors' samples. Sequences were obtained from breast tumor tissue.

The CDR3 region is CASSLATSGSTDTQYF. Here the CDR3 DNA reads TGCGCCAGCAGCCTTGCGACTAGCGGGAGCACAGATACGCAGTATTTT. This chain connects TRBV4-1 to TRBJ2-3; 10 bases map to TRBD2. The J segment lost 0 bases and the V segment lost 4 bases, leaving 4 bases of the junction unmatched. There are 16 residues in the CDR3. The germline V gene encodes CDR1 MGHRA and CDR2 YSYEKL.